This T cell receptor (beta chain) was sequenced for a study of blood T cell repertoires in COVID-19. Background on the study: The United States, Italy and Spain provided the acute and convalescent COVID-19 samples. PBMCs, B-cell-depleted T cells, or T cells were the source of the cDNA or gDNA that made up the material.

Details on this clone: This CDR3 is also generated by other DNA sequences in the sample.

CDR3 length equals 15 residues. Germline V CDR1 and CDR2: LGHDT, YNNKEL (reference sequence). Germline trimming cut 5 bases from V and 0 bases from J; bases unmatched to any gene: 1. Ages ranged from roughly 18 to 100 years, with residence in under 25 US areas. Participant-given clinical history determined each cohort assignment. The method was immunoSEQ multiplex PCR; TCRdb's version includes in-frame clones alone and lacks a portion of them. This repertoire shows some 250,000 clones, roughly 90% found once; its top ten account for about 9.3%. The sequence was obtained from a man in his forties who had recovered from COVID-19. Specimen: PBMCs or T cells enriched from blood (not recorded which). This chain joins TRBV3-1 (or the pseudogene TRBV3-2) and TRBJ1-3; 10 nucleotides agree with TRBD1. The CDR3: CASSRDRGSGNTIYF. In nucleotides, the CDR3 is TGTGCCAGCAGCAGGGACAGGGGCTCTGGAAACACCATATATTTT.